Listed below are T cell receptor beta chains from one sample, sequenced in a study of beta chain bispecific antibodies for T cell cancers. TCRdb re-called the 5' RACE reads with MiXCR, one entry per CDR3 protein. The table includes roughly 15,000 distinct CDR3 sequences, around 2.1% detected once. Which antigens these TCRs recognize remains unknown. The sequencing sample was made of healthy donor T cells cultured with leukemia cells. The receptor set was obtained from a human donor in good health. Some clones in this sample may be carry-over from other donors' samples. The CDR3 runs from the conserved cysteine through the conserved F or W. Each record gives: V gene, CDR3 length, J gene, CDR3 protein.

TRBV20-1	13	TRBJ2-7	CSASGGESYEQYF
TRBV14	16	TRBJ2-4	CASSPLGGGAKNIQYF
TRBV19	15	TRBJ2-7	CASSAGTGGSLEQYF
TRBV27	16	TRBJ2-2	CASRRSGGGDTGELFF
TRBV20-1	13	TRBJ2-2	CSARDRYTGELFF
TRBV18	14	TRBJ1-1	CASSQQTGFTEAFF
TRBV5-1	15	TRBJ2-7	CASSLDRGSSYEQYF
TRBV11-2	15	TRBJ2-3	CASSPTAIGVDTQYF
TRBV19	18	TRBJ2-2	CASSIPPGRIPNTGELFF
TRBV19	17	TRBJ1-1	CASSIGWGDYGNTEAFF
TRBV7-2	13	TRBJ2-7	CASSIQGSYEQYF
TRBV10-3	14	TRBJ1-2	CAISEQGGNYGYTF
TRBV6-1	15	TRBJ1-4	CASSLMGQRNEKLFF
TRBV5-4	12	TRBJ1-4	CASSMGDEKLFF
TRBV3-1	15	TRBJ2-1	CASSRETSGDNEQFF
TRBV5-1	11	TRBJ1-1	CASTQGTEAFF
TRBV11-2	15	TRBJ1-1	CASSLDPRLNTEAFF
TRBV7-8	14	TRBJ1-5	CASSLVQGDQPQHF
TRBV6-5	15	TRBJ2-1	CASSYSGEGPNEQFF
TRBV5-1	16	TRBJ1-1	CASSLARGAMNTEAFF
TRBV11-2	18	TRBJ1-4	CASSPISGHGFGGEKLFF
TRBV20-1	13	TRBJ2-5	CSAGRQGRETQYF
TRBV13	15	TRBJ2-3	CASSSSEASTDTQYF
TRBV27	13	TRBJ2-7	CASSFSQENEQYF
TRBV27	14	TRBJ1-5	CASSFRAFNQPQHF
TRBV27	14	TRBJ1-2	CASSSFISNYGYTF
TRBV7-9	16	TRBJ2-5	CASSQGPGTGEETQYF
TRBV15	15	TRBJ2-7	CATSRDSEGNDEQYF
TRBV20-1	13	TRBJ2-1	CSASYRRGYEQFF
TRBV27	13	TRBJ1-1	CASSFADLGEAFF
TRBV2	13	TRBJ1-1	CASSHDSGIGAFF
TRBV5-8	15	TRBJ2-7	CASSNPRQGWYEQYF
TRBV3-1	16	TRBJ1-4	CASSQGTGGYNEKLFF
TRBV30	14	TRBJ2-1	CAWSDAGGWDEQFF
TRBV27	16	TRBJ2-6	CASHARLSSGANVLTF
TRBV5-1	16	TRBJ1-6	CASSSNGGTLNSPLHF
TRBV15	15	TRBJ2-1	CATSSGGRPYNEQFF
TRBV11-2	15	TRBJ1-5	CASSPSWDGNQPQHF
TRBV6-5	12	TRBJ1-6	CASSEKNSPLHF
TRBV18	13	TRBJ2-3	CASSLLETDTQYF
TRBV5-1	14	TRBJ1-2	CAGSGGDRNYGYTF
TRBV4-2	15	TRBJ2-3	CASSQDWLVVDTQYF
TRBV5-8	15	TRBJ1-3	CASSLSGQSGNTIYF
TRBV12-3/TRBV12-4	11	TRBJ2-5	CASTEGETQYF
TRBV7-6	14	TRBJ2-7	CASSSGQGLWEQYF
TRBV4-1	18	TRBJ2-6	CASSLTGFPLSGANVLTF
TRBV20-1	12	TRBJ1-1	CSASLSNTEAFF
TRBV27	13	TRBJ2-7	CASSLREWHEQYF
TRBV11-2	15	TRBJ1-2	CDSSFRTGGSYGYTF
TRBV2	13	TRBJ2-3	CASTTGPTDTQYF
TRBV5-1	15	TRBJ1-1	CASRWGSYSNTEAFF